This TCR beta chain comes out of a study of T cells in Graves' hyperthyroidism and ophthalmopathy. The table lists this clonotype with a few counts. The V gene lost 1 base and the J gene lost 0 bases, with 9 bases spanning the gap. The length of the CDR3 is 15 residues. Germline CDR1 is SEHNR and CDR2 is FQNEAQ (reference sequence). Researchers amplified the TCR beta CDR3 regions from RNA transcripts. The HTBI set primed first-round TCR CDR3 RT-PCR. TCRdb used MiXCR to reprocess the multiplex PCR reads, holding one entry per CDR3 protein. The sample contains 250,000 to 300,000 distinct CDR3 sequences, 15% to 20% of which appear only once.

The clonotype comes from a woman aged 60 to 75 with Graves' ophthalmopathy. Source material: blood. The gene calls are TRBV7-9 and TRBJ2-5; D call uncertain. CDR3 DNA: TGTGCCAGCAGCTTAGGACGGACGTACCAAGAGACCCAGTACTTC. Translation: CASSLGRTYQETQYF.